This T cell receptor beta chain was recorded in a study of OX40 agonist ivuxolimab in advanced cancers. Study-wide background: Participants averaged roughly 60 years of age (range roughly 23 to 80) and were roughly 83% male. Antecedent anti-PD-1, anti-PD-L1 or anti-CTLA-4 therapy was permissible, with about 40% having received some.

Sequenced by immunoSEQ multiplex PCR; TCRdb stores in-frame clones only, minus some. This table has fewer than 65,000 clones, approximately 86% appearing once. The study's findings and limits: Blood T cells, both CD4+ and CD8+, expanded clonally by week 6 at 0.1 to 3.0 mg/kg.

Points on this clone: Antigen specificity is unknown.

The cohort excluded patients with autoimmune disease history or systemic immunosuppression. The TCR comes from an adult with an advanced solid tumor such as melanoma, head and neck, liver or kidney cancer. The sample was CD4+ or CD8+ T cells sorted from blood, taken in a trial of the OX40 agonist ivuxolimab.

The CDR3 nucleotides read TGCGCCAGCAGCCCAGGGGGGGACGGCCCGCAGTACTTC. It yields the protein CASSPGGDGPQYF. The rearrangement joins TRBV10-2 to TRBJ2-7, with D tentatively TRBD1 or TRBD2 (7 bases each). The ends were cut back, 6 bases at V and 9 bases at J, with 18 bases in the middle. Germline V gives CDR1 WSHSY, CDR2 SAAADI. CDR3 length: 13 amino acids.